In this sample, the clone carrying this TCR beta chain is medium-sized. The antigen remains undetermined. The CDR3 length is 17 residues. The V segment lost 0 bases and the J segment 8 bases; nucleotides outside the gene matches: 11. CDR1 and CDR2 from the germline V gene are SGHRS and YFSETQ. The data stem from a study of spatial heterogeneity in lung cancer. Background on the study: Each time, sequencing found more beta-chain sequences than alpha-chain sequences.

TCRdb called the 5' RACE reads again in MiXCR, with one record for every CDR3 protein. This sample has 7,800 or so distinct CDR3 sequences, with 7% to 10% found just once. Time point in this sample: sample taken at primary tumor resection. Donation came from roughly 72 patients with untreated early-stage non-small cell lung cancer. Whole RNA came from tumor, nontumor lung or frozen PBMC and was sequenced without being sorted. Broader study findings: Higher tumor mutation counts went along with higher counts of expanded intratumoral alpha and beta TCRs.

The chain joins TRBV5-1 to TRBJ2-3, with 11 bases fitting TRBD2. The origin of this receptor is a male donor with early-stage non-small cell lung cancer. Sequenced here: lung tumor tissue, sampled at surgery. The CDR3 DNA follows: TGCGCCAGCAGCTTGGGACTAGCGGGGTCGGCGGTCGGTACGCAGTATTTT. This codes for CASSLGLAGSAVGTQYF.